This is a list of T cell receptor beta chains from one sample in a study of blood T cell repertoires in COVID-19. The method was immunoSEQ multiplex PCR; TCRdb's version includes in-frame clones alone and lacks a portion of them. The sample comprises tens of thousands of clones, around 90% of which are singletons, and approximately 3.4% rests with the top ten. The sample comprised peripheral blood. The receptors shown here come from a woman between 65 and 79 years old with active COVID-19. The CDR3 runs from the conserved cysteine through the conserved F or W. The order of the fields is J gene, D gene, clone size, V gene, CDR3 DNA, CDR3 protein. The D gene is left open where the match is weak. Clone size is stated in some rows and not others, as once, few, many or a class when expanded.

TRBJ2-1,TRBD2,NA,TRBV19,TGTGCCAGTAGTATTGTGGGTGGGGCTAGCGGGAGCTGGCAGTTCTTC,CASSIVGGASGSWQFF
TRBJ1-2,TRBD1,NA,TRBV27,TGTGCCAGCAGTTCCCGACAGGGTGCAGGAGGCTACACCTTC,CASSSRQGAGGYTF
TRBJ1-2,TRBD1,NA,TRBV7-2,TGTGCCAGCAGCGAGGACAGGGGTCCGTATGGCTACACCTTC,CASSEDRGPYGYTF
TRBJ1-6,NA,NA,TRBV5-4,TGTGCCAGCACCCAACAGGGCCGGCAAGGGTCACCCCTCCACTTT,CASTQQGRQGSPLHF
TRBJ2-3,NA,NA,TRBV6-1,TGTGCCAGCCGTGACAGGGGCGGGAGGTCGAGGGGAGATACGCAGTATTTT,CASRDRGGRSRGDTQYF
TRBJ1-1,NA,NA,TRBV5-6,TGTGCCAGCAGCTCCACACGGAACACTGAAGCTTTCTTT,CASSSTRNTEAFF
TRBJ2-7,TRBD1,once,TRBV13,TGTGCCAGCAGCTTAGGTCCGACAGGGGCCTCCTACGAGCAGTACTTC,CASSLGPTGASYEQYF
TRBJ1-5,NA,NA,TRBV10-3,TGTGCCAGCGCATTTGAGGGCAATCAGCCCCAGCATTTT,CASAFEGNQPQHF
TRBJ1-2,NA,NA,TRBV3-1/TRBV3-2,TGTGCCAGCAGCCCCCAATTTACGGACAGCTATGGCTACACCTTC,CASSPQFTDSYGYTF
TRBJ1-2,NA,NA,TRBV7-9,TGTGCCAGCAGCCCGGGACATGACGGAGGCTACACCTTC,CASSPGHDGGYTF
TRBJ2-7,NA,once,TRBV7-9,TGTGCCAGCAGCTTATCTTCCGGGGGTTGGGACGAGCAGTACTTC,CASSLSSGGWDEQYF
TRBJ2-5,TRBD2,NA,TRBV7-2,TGTGCCAGCAGCCAGCGACTAGCGGGAGTGCGAGAGACCCAGTACTTC,CASSQRLAGVRETQYF
TRBJ1-5,NA,few,TRBV28,TGTGCCAGCGGCCTGGGGGGGGCCATTAGCAATCAGCCCCAGCATTTT,CASGLGGAISNQPQHF
TRBJ2-1,TRBD2,NA,TRBV13,TGTGCCAGCAGCGCTGGGACTAGCGGGTTTTACAATGAGCAGTTCTTC,CASSAGTSGFYNEQFF
TRBJ2-5,TRBD1,NA,TRBV7-6,TGTGCCAGCAGCTCTCAACAGGGGGCAGAGACCCAGTACTTC,CASSSQQGAETQYF
TRBJ2-1,TRBD2,NA,TRBV5-8,TGTGCCAGCACGATTCGGGGGGGCTTGAGCTCCTACAATGAGCAGTTCTTC,CASTIRGGLSSYNEQFF
TRBJ2-5,NA,NA,TRBV28,TGTGCCAGCAGTTTATACGGGACAACCACGCAAGAGACCCAGTACTTC,CASSLYGTTTQETQYF
TRBJ1-1,TRBD1,NA,TRBV28,TGTGCCAGCAACACCGACAGGGTCACTGAAGCTTTCTTT,CASNTDRVTEAFF
TRBJ2-7,NA,NA,TRBV7-2,TGTGCCAGCAGCTTAGGTCCCCTCTACGAGCAGTACTTC,CASSLGPLYEQYF
TRBJ2-2,TRBD2,NA,TRBV7-7,TGTGCTAGCAGTTCAGCGGGAGGAAAGTGGACCGGGGAGCTGTTTTTT,CASSSAGGKWTGELFF
TRBJ2-3,NA,NA,TRBV6-6,TGTGCCAGCACCTTCACAGATACGCAGTATTTT,CASTFTDTQYF
TRBJ2-5,TRBD2,NA,TRBV11-3,TGTGCCAGCAGCCCCGCTACGGGAGGGCCAGAGACCCAGTACTTC,CASSPATGGPETQYF
TRBJ2-1,TRBD1,NA,TRBV9,TGTGCCAGCAGCGGGACAGGGGGGTACAATGAGCAGTTCTTC,CASSGTGGYNEQFF
TRBJ1-1,NA,NA,TRBV27,TGTGCCAGCAGAATCAACAGGGTGCCTGAAGCTTTCTTT,CASRINRVPEAFF
TRBJ2-7,TRBD2,NA,TRBV29-1,TGCAGCGTTAAGGGACTAGCGGGAAACGAGCAGTACTTC,CSVKGLAGNEQYF
TRBJ2-5,TRBD2,NA,TRBV6-1,TGTGCCAGCAGCAGCGGGAGGGCTTGGGAGACCCAGTACTTC,CASSSGRAWETQYF
TRBJ1-5,NA,NA,TRBV28,TGTGCCAGCCAACCCGGGACACCCGTCAATAGCAATCAGCCCCAGCATTTT,CASQPGTPVNSNQPQHF
TRBJ1-2,TRBD1,NA,TRBV12-3/TRBV12-4,TGTGCCAGCAGTTCCGGGACAGGGGGCGCGATACCCTTC,CASSSGTGGAIPF
TRBJ2-7,TRBD2,NA,TRBV5-1,TGCGCCAGCAGCTTGGTTAGCGGGAGCTCCTACGAGCAGTACTTC,CASSLVSGSSYEQYF
TRBJ1-4,TRBD1,NA,TRBV27,TGTGCCAGCAGTTTGGGACAGTTTGGCGGTGAAAAACTGTTTTTT,CASSLGQFGGEKLFF
TRBJ1-3,TRBD1,NA,TRBV10-3,TGTGCCATCAGTGGGGGCGCAGGGGGTTACTCTGGAAACACCATATATTTT,CAISGGAGGYSGNTIYF
TRBJ2-7,NA,NA,TRBV27,TGTGCCAGCAGTTACCCAGGGGCGAGAGAGCAGTACTTC,CASSYPGAREQYF
TRBJ2-7,NA,NA,TRBV10-3,TGTGCCATCAGTGAGCTGGTATGGGGGGTGAACTCCTACGAGCAGTACTTC,CAISELVWGVNSYEQYF
TRBJ2-1,TRBD2,few,TRBV27,TGTGCCAGCAGTGTATCGCCTAGCGGGAGGGCCGGTGAGCAGTTCTTC,CASSVSPSGRAGEQFF
TRBJ2-2,NA,NA,TRBV5-6,TGTGCCAGCAGCTTGGGAGGGCCCGGGGAGCTGTTTTTT,CASSLGGPGELFF